This entry features one TCR beta chain sequence. Its target is not known. The data originate from a study of OX40 agonist ivuxolimab in advanced cancers. Overall study: Head and neck, renal cell, melanoma or hepatocellular carcinoma were the cancers that dose-escalation patients had.

Findings and limits, study-wide: CD4+ and CD8+ blood T cells expanded clonally by week 6 at 0.1 to 3.0 mg/kg. Researchers report that CD8+ T cells had, on average, more expanded clones than CD4+.

Generated by immunoSEQ multiplex PCR, the TCRdb table keeps only in-frame clones and is missing some. Here the sample spans tens of thousands of clones, roughly 90% being singletons. Sequences were derived from CD4+ or CD8+ T cells sorted from blood, sampled in a trial of the OX40 agonist ivuxolimab. The sequence was collected from an adult with an advanced solid tumor such as melanoma, head and neck, liver or kidney cancer.

The CDR3, as DNA: TGTGCCAGTAGTATCCCCTTTGCGCAGGGGTATGAAAAACTGTTTTTT. Translation: CASSIPFAQGYEKLFF. The gene calls are TRBV19 and TRBJ1-4; perhaps TRBD1 as D (6 bases). Germline CDR1 reads LNHDA; CDR2 reads SQIVND (reference sequence). CDR3 length: 16 amino acids. V was shortened by 3 bases and J by 6 bases, with 17 bases between the two germline ends.